This T cell receptor beta chain was sequenced in a study of CD8+ T cells in alopecia areata. At the level of the study: Oral tofacitinib, 5 to 10 mg twice daily, was given in an open-label trial.

Extraction of RNA preceded its reverse transcription into cDNA, which served as the sequencing template. TCRdb keeps only in-frame clones here, not all; method: immunoSEQ multiplex PCR. The sample lists 150,000 or so clones, about 89% occurring once. Worth noting for this clone: Its antigen remains unknown.

The CDR3 contains 14 residues. Trimming took off 10 bases at V and 5 bases at J, with 21 bases between the two ends. Germline-derived CDR1 and CDR2 are MNHEY and SMNVEV (reference sequence). Overall study results and limits: Sequence data from scalp samples additionally include resident alphabeta T cells of normal skin.

The sequence came from a human donor with alopecia areata. The sample here was CD8+ T cells sorted from blood, taken at week 0. The chain links TRBV27 to TRBJ2-7, with D tentatively TRBD1 (6 bases). The CDR3 is CATRLSGQINEQYF. For the CDR3, the DNA is TGTGCCACGCGACTTTCGGGACAAATAAACGAGCAGTACTTC.